This T cell receptor (beta chain) appears in the sequencing data of a study of T cells in Graves' hyperthyroidism and ophthalmopathy. Germline V gene lookup returns CDR1 MNHEY and CDR2 SVGEGT. With V trimmed by 5 bases and J by 8 bases, 8 bases remained unmatched. The CDR3 sequence is 13 residues long. RNA transcripts gave rise to amplified TCR beta CDR3 regions. First-round RT-PCR of the TCR CDR3 relied on the HTBI primer set. MiXCR was run by TCRdb on the multiplex PCR reads, yielding one entry per CDR3 protein. The sample comprises under 300,000 distinct CDR3 sequences, around a quarter of which are singletons, and approximately 30% rests with the top ten.

This clonotype was obtained from a man aged 35 to 55 with Graves' hyperthyroidism that later progressed to Graves' ophthalmopathy. Sequenced sample: blood. The chain recombines TRBV6-2 or TRBV6-3 with TRBJ1-2, with 7 bases lining up with TRBD1. CDR3 coding DNA: TGTGCCAGCAGTCCTCGACAGGGCGGCGGCTACACCTTC. It translates to CASSPRQGGGYTF.